These 20 T cell receptor beta chains originate from one sample sequenced in a study of OX40 agonist ivuxolimab in advanced cancers. Only in-frame clones appear in the TCRdb table, and some are missing; sequencing was by immunoSEQ multiplex PCR. Of fewer than 70,000 clones listed, over 65% were seen once; the top ten hold around 3.2%. The starting material was CD4+ or CD8+ T cells sorted from blood, obtained in a trial of the OX40 agonist ivuxolimab. The receptors were sampled from an adult with an advanced solid tumor such as melanoma, head and neck, liver or kidney cancer.

This chain links TRBV30 with TRBJ1-4; D ambiguous. Trimming pared 1 base from V and 7 bases from J, leaving 4 bases between. CDR3 size: 11 residues. Germline CDR1 reads GTSNPN; CDR2 reads SVGIG (reference sequence). The CDR3 bases are TGTGCCTGGAGTGACAGTGAAAAACTGTTTTTT. Protein product: CAWSDSEKLFF.

The V call is TRBV6-5, the J call TRBJ2-7, with D maybe TRBD2 (5 bases). The CDR3 loop spans 14 amino acids. V gave up 2 bases and J gave up 1 base, with 9 bases separating them. From germline, CDR1 is MNHEY and CDR2 SVGAGI. In DNA, the CDR3 is TGTGCCAGCAGTTACGGCAGGAGGTCCTACGAGCAGTACTTC. As protein: CASSYGRRSYEQYF.

This rearrangement joins TRBV5-4 to TRBJ1-1, with a possible D match to TRBD1 (5 bases). The CDR3 is 15 amino acids. CDR1 is SGHNT and CDR2 is YYREEE in the germline V gene (reference sequence). V lost 5 bases to trimming and J lost 6 bases, with 20 bases between them. The CDR3 sequence: CASSYIQGGVAEAFF. The CDR3 bases are TGTGCCAGCAGTTACATCCAGGGTGGAGTTGCTGAAGCTTTCTTT.

The rearrangement uses TRBV28 and TRBJ2-3; D might be TRBD2 (7 bases). The germline CDR1 and CDR2 sequences are MDHEN and SYDVKM. The V and J ends lost 10 bases and 8 bases respectively, with 16 bases between them. The CDR3 covers 12 residues. The CDR3 here is CATGEGGSTQYF. Written as DNA, the CDR3 is TGTGCCACTGGGGAGGGGGGCAGTACGCAGTATTTT.

The chain is built from TRBV11-2 and TRBJ1-4; maybe TRBD1 (5 bases). Germline V gene lookup returns CDR1 SGHAT and CDR2 FQNNGV. V dropped 5 bases and J dropped 4 bases, with 14 bases sitting between them. The CDR3 extends over 15 amino acids. This CDR3 reads CASSLNGGDNEKLFF. The CDR3 DNA follows: TGTGCCAGCAGCCTAAACGGGGGTGATAATGAAAAACTGTTTTTT.

The chain couples TRBV5-4 to TRBJ2-5; a possible D gene is TRBD1 (5 bases). Germline lookup yields CDR1 SGHNT and CDR2 YYREEE (reference sequence). CDR3 length: 15 residues. Trimming shortened V by 0 bases and J by 5 bases, and 14 bases separated the two germline ends. The CDR3 reads CASSLGGEHAETQYF. Here the CDR3 DNA reads TGTGCCAGCAGCTTGGGGGGCGAGCATGCGGAGACCCAGTACTTC.

The CDR3 DNA is TGTGCCAGCAGCCCCGGGACAGGGTCCTATGGCTACACCTTC. It is translated as CASSPGTGSYGYTF. The V gene is TRBV6-6, the J gene TRBJ1-2; 9 bases line up with TRBD1. The germline V gene encodes CDR1 MNHNY and CDR2 SVGAGI (reference sequence). The V and J ends lost 6 bases and 4 bases, in that order; junction bases with no gene match: 6. This CDR3 comprises 14 residues.

This clone appeared a single time. CDR3 nucleotide sequence: TGTGCCAGCAGTGAAGCATCGCGGGGACCCAAGACCCAGTACTTC. Encoded protein: CASSEASRGPKTQYF. The chain carries TRBV2 and TRBJ2-5; TRBD2 is a possible D gene (6 bases). Trimming removed 0 bases at V and 6 bases at J, with 14 bases between. The germline V gene has CDR1 SNHLY and CDR2 FYNNEI. This CDR3 has 15 residues.

This sequence joins TRBV6-5 and TRBJ1-2, with D tentatively TRBD1 (6 bases). The CDR3 contains 14 residues. Germline V gene lookup returns CDR1 MNHEY and CDR2 SVGAGI. The V end was cut by 8 bases, the J end by 4 bases, with 17 bases between. This CDR3 reads CASADSLPFYGYTF. Here the CDR3 DNA reads TGTGCCAGCGCGGACAGCCTACCTTTCTATGGCTACACCTTC.

The chain is built from TRBV6-1 and TRBJ1-6, with a weak D call TRBD1 (6 bases). CDR3 length equals 15 residues. V was pared by 5 bases and J by 6 bases, with 14 bases between. CDR1 and CDR2 (germline): MNHNS, SASEGT. The CDR3 protein is CASSSGTNFNSPLHF. In DNA form, the CDR3 reads TGTGCCAGCAGTTCCGGGACAAACTTTAATTCACCCCTCCACTTT.

This clone is judged medium-sized. The rearrangement links TRBV5-4 to TRBJ2-3; D unresolved. V lost 5 bases, J lost 0 bases, and 10 bases lay in between. CDR1 and CDR2 from the germline V gene are SGHNT and YYREEE (reference sequence). This CDR3 contains 14 residues. The CDR3 region has the DNA TGTGCCAGCAGGGGCGGACCTAGCACAGATACGCAGTATTTT. Its translation is CASRGGPSTDTQYF.

The chain uses TRBV6-5 and TRBJ2-2; D is perhaps TRBD1 (5 bases). Germline assignment: CDR1 MNHEY and CDR2 SVGAGI. Trimming took off 4 bases at V and 3 bases at J, with 9 bases between the two ends. This CDR3 has 14 amino acids. CDR3 sequence (DNA): TGTGCCAGCAGTTTAGAGACAGACACCGGGGAGCTGTTTTTT. It specifies CASSLETDTGELFF.

This clone was detected a few times. This sequence joins TRBV6-6 and TRBJ2-1; tentative D call: TRBD2 (6 bases). Looked up from germline, CDR1 is MNHNY and CDR2 is SVGAGI (reference sequence). This CDR3 comprises 14 residues. The V end lost 7 bases, the J end lost 5 bases, and 15 bases lay between the germline ends. The CDR3: CASTPGTSNNEQFF. CDR3 sequence (DNA): TGTGCCAGCACCCCCGGGACTTCCAACAATGAGCAGTTCTTC.

The genes are TRBV6-5 and TRBJ2-3, with 10 bases lining up with TRBD2. The J segment lost 1 base and the V segment lost 5 bases, leaving 3 bases of the junction unmatched. This CDR3 has 15 amino acids. Per the germline V gene, CDR1 is MNHEY and CDR2 is SVGAGI. The CDR3 here is CASSGGTSGTDTQYF. CDR3 DNA: TGTGCCAGCAGTGGCGGGACTAGCGGCACAGATACGCAGTATTTT.

This clone was seen only once. This chain uses TRBV12-2 with TRBJ2-1; TRBD2 is taken as the D call from the table, unchecked against the DNA. TRBV12-2 is designated a pseudogene. The CDR3 length is 19 residues. The CDR3 DNA sequence: TGTGCAAGTCGCTTAGCGTTCGGGCGCTTGGACTATGGTGAGGATGAGCAGTTCTTC. Translating it yields CASRLAFGRLDYGEDEQFF.

The J gene is TRBJ2-3, the V gene TRBV9; D might be TRBD2 (6 bases). The CDR3 consists of 19 residues. V gave up 4 bases and J gave up 7 bases, with 31 bases separating them. Per germline, CDR1 SGDLS and CDR2 YYNGEE. As DNA, the CDR3 is TGTGCCAGCAGCCGGATCCCTCAATTCGCGGGGCCTAGCTCTTATACGCAGTATTTT. Its protein is CASSRIPQFAGPSSYTQYF.

Only one count was recorded for this clone. This chain's CDR3 is CASSPTSGGAIEQFF. The CDR3 DNA is TGCGCCAGCAGCCCGACTAGCGGGGGGGCGATTGAGCAGTTCTTC. This chain links TRBV5-1 with TRBJ2-1; 14 bases fit TRBD2. Trimming removed 4 bases from V and 9 bases from J; junction bases left unmatched: 6. This CDR3 is 15 amino acids long. CDR1 and CDR2 (germline): SGHRS, YFSETQ. Full variable domain (remainder filled in from reference TRBV5-1 and TRBJ2-1): KAGVTQTPRYLIKTRGQQVTLSCSPISGHRSVSWYQQTPGQGLQFLFEYFSETQRNKGNFPGRFSGRQFSNSRSEMNVSTLELGDSALYLCASSPTSGGAIEQFFGPGTRLTVL.

The sample holds a few counts of this clone. The CDR3, as DNA: TGTGCCAGCAGCTTAGTGGAGGGCAATGAGCAGTTCTTC. The encoded protein is CASSLVEGNEQFF. The genes are TRBV11-3 and TRBJ2-1; D might be TRBD2 (6 bases). V shed 1 base and J shed 6 bases, with 7 bases lying between them. The CDR3 runs 13 residues. Germline V CDR1 and CDR2: SGHNT, YENEEA.

V gene TRBV29-1 combines with J gene TRBJ2-3; tentatively, D is TRBD2 (6 bases). The CDR3 is made up of 14 amino acids. CDR1 SQVTM and CDR2 ANQGSEA come from the germline V gene. The V gene lost 8 bases and the J gene lost 1 base, with 16 bases spanning the gap. CDR3 residues: CSSGRGGGTDTQYF. The CDR3 bases are TGCAGCTCGGGGAGAGGAGGGGGCACAGATACGCAGTATTTT.

This clone was detected once. The chain has TRBV11-3 and TRBJ1-4; 8 bases fit TRBD1. Trimming cost V 4 bases and J 5 bases; bases outside gene matches: 3. This CDR3 has 14 residues. Germline-derived CDR1 and CDR2 are SGHNT and YENEEA. This CDR3 reads CASSWDRSNEKLFF. CDR3 sequence (DNA): TGTGCCAGCAGCTGGGACAGGTCCAATGAAAAACTGTTTTTT.